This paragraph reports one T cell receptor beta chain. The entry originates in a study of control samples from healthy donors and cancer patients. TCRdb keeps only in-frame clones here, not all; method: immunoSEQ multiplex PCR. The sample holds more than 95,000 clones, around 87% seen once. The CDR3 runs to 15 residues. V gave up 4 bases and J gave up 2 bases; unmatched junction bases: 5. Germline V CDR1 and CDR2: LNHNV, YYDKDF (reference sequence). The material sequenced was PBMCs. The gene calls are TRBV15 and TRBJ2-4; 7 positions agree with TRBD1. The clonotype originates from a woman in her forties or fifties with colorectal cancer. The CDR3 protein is CATSINRGSKNIQYF. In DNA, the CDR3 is TGTGCCACCAGCATCAACAGGGGATCCAAAAACATTCAGTACTTC.